Here is one TCR beta chain with its context. Germline V lookup: CDR1 SGHDT, CDR2 YYEEEE. V lost 1 base and J lost 5, with 9 bases in between. This CDR3 is built from 14 residues. The entry originates in a study of blood T cell repertoires in COVID-19. This table comes from immunoSEQ multiplex PCR, and its TCRdb copy is limited to in-frame clones, with some not included. The profile shows 200,000 or so clones, over 70% of them singletons. The J gene is TRBJ2-2, the V gene TRBV5-6; D possibly corresponds to TRBD2 (5 bases). This clonotype was sampled from a woman aged 25 to 39 who had been exposed to COVID-19. The source material was PBMCs or T cells enriched from blood (not recorded which). DNA of the CDR3: TGTGCCAGCAGCTTGTCGAGGGATACCGGGGAGCTGTTTTTT. This codes for CASSLSRDTGELFF.